This TCR beta chain is drawn from a study of OX40 agonist ivuxolimab in advanced cancers. Study summary: Of mixed ages from about 20 to 90 and averaging around 60 years, the group was 65% to 85% male.

TCRdb's copy holds only in-frame clones and misses some; the assay was immunoSEQ multiplex PCR. The data hold about 79,000 clones, with around 94% observed a single time. Study conclusions and caveats: Among T cells, CD8+ cells averaged more expanded clones than CD4+ cells. The expanded peripheral T cells' antigen specificity was not determined.

This CDR3 has 14 amino acids. Trimming shortened V by 1 base and J by 1 base, and 5 bases separated the two germline ends. Germline loops: CDR1 SEHNR, CDR2 FQNEAQ (reference sequence). In the case of this clone: As yet, its antigen is unknown. This same CDR3 is encoded by further DNA sequences in the sample.

Sequenced material: CD4+ or CD8+ T cells sorted from blood, taken in a trial of the OX40 agonist ivuxolimab. The sequence derives from an adult with an advanced solid tumor such as melanoma, head and neck, liver or kidney cancer. The V and J genes are TRBV7-9 and TRBJ2-4, with no clear D. CDR3 amino acids: CASSLGMAKNIQYF. CDR3 in DNA: TGTGCCAGCAGCTTAGGGATGGCCAAAAACATTCAGTACTTC.